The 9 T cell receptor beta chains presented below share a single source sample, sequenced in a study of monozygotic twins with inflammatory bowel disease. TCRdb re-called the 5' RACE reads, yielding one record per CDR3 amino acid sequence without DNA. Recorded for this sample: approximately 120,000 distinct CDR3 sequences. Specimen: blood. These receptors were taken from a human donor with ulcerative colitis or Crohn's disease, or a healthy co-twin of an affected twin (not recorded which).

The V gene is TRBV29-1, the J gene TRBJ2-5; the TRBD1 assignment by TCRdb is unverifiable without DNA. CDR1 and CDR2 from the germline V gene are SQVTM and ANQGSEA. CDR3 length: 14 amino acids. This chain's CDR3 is CSEGTGKSSETQYF.

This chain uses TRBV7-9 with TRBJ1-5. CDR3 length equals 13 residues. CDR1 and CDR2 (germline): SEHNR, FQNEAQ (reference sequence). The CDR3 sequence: CASSLNSNQPQHF.

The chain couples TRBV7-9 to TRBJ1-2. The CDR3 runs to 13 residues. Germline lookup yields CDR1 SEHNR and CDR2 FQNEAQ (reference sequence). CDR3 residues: CASSLSLNYGYTF.

The chain's CDR3 is CASSSLAESSYEQYF. The chain uses TRBV7-8 and TRBJ2-7; the TCRdb D gene call, TRBD2, has no DNA to confirm it. The germline V gene encodes CDR1 SGHVS and CDR2 FQNEAQ. This CDR3 contains 15 residues.

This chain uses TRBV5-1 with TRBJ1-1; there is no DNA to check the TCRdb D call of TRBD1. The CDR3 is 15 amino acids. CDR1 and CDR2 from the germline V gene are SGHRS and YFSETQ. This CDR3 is CASSLEGGAGTEAFF.

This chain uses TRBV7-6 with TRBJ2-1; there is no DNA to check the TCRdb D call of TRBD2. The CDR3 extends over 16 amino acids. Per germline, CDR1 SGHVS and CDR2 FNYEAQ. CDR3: CASSLRVASENNEQFF.

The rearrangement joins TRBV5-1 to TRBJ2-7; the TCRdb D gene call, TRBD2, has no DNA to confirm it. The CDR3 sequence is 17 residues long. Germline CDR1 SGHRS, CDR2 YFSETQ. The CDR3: CASSQGLAGGRSYEQYF.

This CDR3 reads CASSLGFSRETQYF. The rearrangement joins TRBV12-3 or TRBV12-4 to TRBJ2-5. The CDR3 runs 14 residues.

CDR3 loop: CASSSTGSDQPQHF. The chain joins TRBV27 to TRBJ1-5; TCRdb returns TRBD1, unconfirmable since there is no DNA. The CDR3 sequence is 14 residues long. Germline V gene sequence: CDR1 MNHEY, CDR2 SMNVEV (reference sequence).